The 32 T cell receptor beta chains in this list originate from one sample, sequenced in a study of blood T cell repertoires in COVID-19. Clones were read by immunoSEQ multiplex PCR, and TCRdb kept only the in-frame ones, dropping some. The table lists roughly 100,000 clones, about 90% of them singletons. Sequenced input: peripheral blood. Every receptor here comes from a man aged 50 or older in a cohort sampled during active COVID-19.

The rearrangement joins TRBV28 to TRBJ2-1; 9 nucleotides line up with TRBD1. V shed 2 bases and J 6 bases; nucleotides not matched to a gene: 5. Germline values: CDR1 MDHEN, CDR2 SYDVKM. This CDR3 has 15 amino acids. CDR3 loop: CASSLPHRGLNEQFF. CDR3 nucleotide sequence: TGTGCCAGCAGTTTACCCCACAGGGGGCTCAATGAGCAGTTCTTC.

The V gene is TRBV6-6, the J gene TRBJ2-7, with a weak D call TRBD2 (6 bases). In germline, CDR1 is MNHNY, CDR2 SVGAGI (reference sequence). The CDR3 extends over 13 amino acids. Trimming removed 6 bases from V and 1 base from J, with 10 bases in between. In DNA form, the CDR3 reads TGTGCCAGCAGGCCCGGGACTTCCTACGAGCAGTACTTC. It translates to CASRPGTSYEQYF.

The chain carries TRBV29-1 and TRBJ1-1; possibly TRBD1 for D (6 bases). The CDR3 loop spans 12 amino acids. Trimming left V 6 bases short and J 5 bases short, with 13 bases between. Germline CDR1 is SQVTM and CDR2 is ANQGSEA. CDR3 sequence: CSVVRGGTEAFF. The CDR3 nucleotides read TGCAGCGTGGTCAGGGGAGGGACTGAAGCTTTCTTT.

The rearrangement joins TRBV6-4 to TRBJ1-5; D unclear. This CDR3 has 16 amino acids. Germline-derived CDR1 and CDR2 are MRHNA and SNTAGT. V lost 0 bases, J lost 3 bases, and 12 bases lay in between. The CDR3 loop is CASSDSRVRYNQPQHF. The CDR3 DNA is TGTGCCAGCAGTGACTCGAGGGTGAGGTACAATCAGCCCCAGCATTTT.

CDR3 amino acids: CASSPGGIGYGYTF. CDR3 in DNA: TGTGCCAGCAGCCCGGGGGGAATTGGGTATGGCTACACCTTC. The gene calls are TRBV5-4 and TRBJ1-2, with D maybe TRBD1 (5 bases). V lost 4 bases, J lost 5 bases, and 15 bases lay in between. The CDR3 extends over 14 amino acids. Per the germline V gene, CDR1 is SGHNT and CDR2 is YYREEE (reference sequence).

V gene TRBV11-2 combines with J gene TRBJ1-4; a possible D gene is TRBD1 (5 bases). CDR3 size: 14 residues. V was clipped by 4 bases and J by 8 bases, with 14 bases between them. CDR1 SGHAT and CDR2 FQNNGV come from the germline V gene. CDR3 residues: CASSSLAGREKLFF. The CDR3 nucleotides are TGTGCCAGCAGCTCCCTGGCAGGGAGGGAAAAACTGTTTTTT. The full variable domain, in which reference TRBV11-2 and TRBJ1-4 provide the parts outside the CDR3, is EAGVAQSPRYKIIEKRQSVAFWCNPISGHATLYWYQQILGQGPKLLIQFQNNGVVDDSQLPKDRFSAERLKGVDSTLKIQPAKLEDSAVYLCASSSLAGREKLFFGSGTQLSVL.

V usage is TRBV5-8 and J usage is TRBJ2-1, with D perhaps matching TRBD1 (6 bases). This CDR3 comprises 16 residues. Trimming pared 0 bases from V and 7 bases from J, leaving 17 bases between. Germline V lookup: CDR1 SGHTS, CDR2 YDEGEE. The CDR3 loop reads CASSLGDRFGANEQFF. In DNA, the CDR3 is TGTGCCAGCAGCTTGGGCGACAGGTTTGGCGCAAATGAGCAGTTCTTC.

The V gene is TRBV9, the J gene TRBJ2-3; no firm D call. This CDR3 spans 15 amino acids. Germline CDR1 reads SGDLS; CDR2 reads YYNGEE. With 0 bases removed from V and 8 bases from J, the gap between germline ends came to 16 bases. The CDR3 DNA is TGTGCCAGCAGCGTAGTCGTTGAATCTGTGGCTACGCAGTATTTT. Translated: CASSVVVESVATQYF.

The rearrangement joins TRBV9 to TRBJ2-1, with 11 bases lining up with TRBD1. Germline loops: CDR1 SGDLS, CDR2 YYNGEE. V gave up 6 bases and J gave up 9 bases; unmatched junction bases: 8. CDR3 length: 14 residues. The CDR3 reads CASKGQGDFGEQFF. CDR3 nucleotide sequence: TGTGCCAGCAAGGGACAGGGGGATTTTGGTGAGCAGTTCTTC. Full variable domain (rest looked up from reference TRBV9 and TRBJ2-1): DSGVTQTPKHLITATGQRVTLRCSPRSGDLSVYWYQQSLDQGLQFLIQYYNGEERAKGNILERFSAQQFPDLHSELNLSSLELGDSALYFCASKGQGDFGEQFFGPGTRLTVL.

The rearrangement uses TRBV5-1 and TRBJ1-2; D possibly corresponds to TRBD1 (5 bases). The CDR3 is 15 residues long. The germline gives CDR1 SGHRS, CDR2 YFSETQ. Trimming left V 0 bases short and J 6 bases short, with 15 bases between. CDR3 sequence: CASSLAQGPRDGYTF. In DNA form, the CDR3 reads TGCGCCAGCAGCTTGGCGCAGGGCCCTAGGGATGGCTACACCTTC.

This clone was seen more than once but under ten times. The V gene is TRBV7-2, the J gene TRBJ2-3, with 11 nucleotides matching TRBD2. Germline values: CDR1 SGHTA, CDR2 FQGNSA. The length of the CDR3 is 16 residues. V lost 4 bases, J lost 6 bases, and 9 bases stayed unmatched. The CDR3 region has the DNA TGTGCCAGCAGCTCCATAGCGGGGGGGGGCGCGGATACGCAGTATTTT. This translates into CASSSIAGGGADTQYF. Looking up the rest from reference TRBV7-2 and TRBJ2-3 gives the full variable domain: GAGVSQSPSNKVTEKGKDVELRCDPISGHTALYWYRQSLGQGLEFLIYFQGNSAPDKSGLPSDRFSAERTGGSVSTLTIQRTQQEDSAVYLCASSSIAGGGADTQYFGPGTRLTVL.

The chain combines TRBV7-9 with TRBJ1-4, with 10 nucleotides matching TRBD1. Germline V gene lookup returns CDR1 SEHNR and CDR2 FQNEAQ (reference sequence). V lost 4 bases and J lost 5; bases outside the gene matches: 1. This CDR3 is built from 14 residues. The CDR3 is CASSWTGGNEKLFF. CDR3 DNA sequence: TGTGCCAGCAGCTGGACAGGGGGGAATGAAAAACTGTTTTTT.

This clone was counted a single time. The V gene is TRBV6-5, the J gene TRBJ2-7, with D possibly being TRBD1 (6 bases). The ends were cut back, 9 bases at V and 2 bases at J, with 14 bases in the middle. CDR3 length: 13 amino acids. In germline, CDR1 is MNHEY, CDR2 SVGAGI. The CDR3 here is CASTLGTTYEQYF. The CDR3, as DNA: TGTGCCAGTACTCTTGGGACAACCTACGAGCAGTACTTC.

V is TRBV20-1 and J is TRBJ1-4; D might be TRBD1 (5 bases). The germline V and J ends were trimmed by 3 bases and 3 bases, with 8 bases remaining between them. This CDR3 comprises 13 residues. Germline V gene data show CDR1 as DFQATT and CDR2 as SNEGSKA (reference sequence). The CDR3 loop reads CSASWGANEKLFF. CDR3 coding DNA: TGCAGTGCTAGTTGGGGGGCTAATGAAAAACTGTTTTTT.

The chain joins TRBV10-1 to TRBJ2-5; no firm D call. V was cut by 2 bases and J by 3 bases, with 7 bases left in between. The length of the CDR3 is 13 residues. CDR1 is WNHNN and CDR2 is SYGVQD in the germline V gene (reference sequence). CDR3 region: CASSEAGKETQYF. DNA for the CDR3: TGCGCCAGCAGTGAGGCAGGAAAAGAGACCCAGTACTTC.

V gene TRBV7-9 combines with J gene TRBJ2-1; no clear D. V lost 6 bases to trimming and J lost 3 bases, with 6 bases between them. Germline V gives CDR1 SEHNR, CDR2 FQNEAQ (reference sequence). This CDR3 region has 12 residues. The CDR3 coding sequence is TGTGCCAGCAGGTCAGGCTACAATGAGCAGTTCTTC. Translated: CASRSGYNEQFF.

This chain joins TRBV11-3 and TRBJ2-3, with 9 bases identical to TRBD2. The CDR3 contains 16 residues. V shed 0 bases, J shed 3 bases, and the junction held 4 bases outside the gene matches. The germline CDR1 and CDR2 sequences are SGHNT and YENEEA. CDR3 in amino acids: CASSLDDSGGTDTQYF. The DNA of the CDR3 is TGTGCCAGCAGCTTAGATGATAGCGGGGGTACAGATACGCAGTATTTT.

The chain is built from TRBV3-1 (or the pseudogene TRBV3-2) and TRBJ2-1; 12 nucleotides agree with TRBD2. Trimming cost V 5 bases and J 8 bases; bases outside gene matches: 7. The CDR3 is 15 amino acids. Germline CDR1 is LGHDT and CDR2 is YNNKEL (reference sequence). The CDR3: CASSRLAGASDEQFF. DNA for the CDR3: TGTGCCAGCAGCAGACTAGCGGGGGCGTCGGATGAGCAGTTCTTC.

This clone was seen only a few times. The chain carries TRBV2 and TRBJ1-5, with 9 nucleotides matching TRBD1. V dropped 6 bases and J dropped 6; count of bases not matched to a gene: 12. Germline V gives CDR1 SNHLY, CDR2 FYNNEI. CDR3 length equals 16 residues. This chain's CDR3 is CASSRGTGRGVQPQHF. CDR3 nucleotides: TGTGCCAGCAGCCGCGGGACAGGGAGAGGGGTTCAGCCCCAGCATTTT. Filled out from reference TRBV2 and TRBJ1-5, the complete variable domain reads EPEVTQTPSHQVTQMGQEVILRCVPISNHLYFYWYRQILGQKVEFLVSFYNNEISEKSEIFDDQFSVERPDGSNFTLKIRSTKLEDSAMYFCASSRGTGRGVQPQHFGDGTRLSIL.

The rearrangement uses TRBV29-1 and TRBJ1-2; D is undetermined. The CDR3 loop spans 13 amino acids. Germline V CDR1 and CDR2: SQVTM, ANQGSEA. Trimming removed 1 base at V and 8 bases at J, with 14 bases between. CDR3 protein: CSVEALPVGGYTF. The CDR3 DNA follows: TGCAGCGTTGAAGCTCTGCCGGTGGGCGGCTACACCTTC.

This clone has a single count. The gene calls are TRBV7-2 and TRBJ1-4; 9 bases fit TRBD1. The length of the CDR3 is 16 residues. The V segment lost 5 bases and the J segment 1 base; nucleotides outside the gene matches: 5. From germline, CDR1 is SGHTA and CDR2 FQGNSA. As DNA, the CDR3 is TGTGCCAGCAGCCAACAGGGGGCTGGAACTAATGAAAAACTGTTTTTT. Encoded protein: CASSQQGAGTNEKLFF. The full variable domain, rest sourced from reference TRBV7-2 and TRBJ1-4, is GAGVSQSPSNKVTEKGKDVELRCDPISGHTALYWYRQSLGQGLEFLIYFQGNSAPDKSGLPSDRFSAERTGGSVSTLTIQRTQQEDSAVYLCASSQQGAGTNEKLFFGSGTQLSVL.

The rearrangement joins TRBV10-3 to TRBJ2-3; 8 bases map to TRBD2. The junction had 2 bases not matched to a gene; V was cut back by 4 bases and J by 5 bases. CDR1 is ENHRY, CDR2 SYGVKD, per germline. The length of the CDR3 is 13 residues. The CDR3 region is CAISAGGRDTQYF. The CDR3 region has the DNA TGTGCCATCAGTGCGGGGGGGCGAGATACGCAGTATTTT.

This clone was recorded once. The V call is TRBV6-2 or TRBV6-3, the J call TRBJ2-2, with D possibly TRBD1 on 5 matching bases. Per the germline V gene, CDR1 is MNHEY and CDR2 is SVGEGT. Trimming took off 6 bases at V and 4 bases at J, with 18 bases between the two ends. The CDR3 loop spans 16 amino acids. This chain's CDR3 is CASSLLLVGATGELFF. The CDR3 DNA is TGTGCCAGCAGCCTCCTCTTGGTAGGGGCCACCGGGGAGCTGTTTTTT.

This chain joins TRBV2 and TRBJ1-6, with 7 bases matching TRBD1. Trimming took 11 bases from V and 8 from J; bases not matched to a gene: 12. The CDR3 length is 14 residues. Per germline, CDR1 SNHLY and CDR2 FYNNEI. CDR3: CAGKPQGSDSPLHF. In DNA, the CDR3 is TGTGCCGGAAAGCCACAGGGGTCGGATTCACCCCTCCACTTT. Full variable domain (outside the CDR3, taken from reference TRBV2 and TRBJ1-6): EPEVTQTPSHQVTQMGQEVILRCVPISNHLYFYWYRQILGQKVEFLVSFYNNEISEKSEIFDDQFSVERPDGSNFTLKIRSTKLEDSAMYFCAGKPQGSDSPLHFGNGTRLTVT.

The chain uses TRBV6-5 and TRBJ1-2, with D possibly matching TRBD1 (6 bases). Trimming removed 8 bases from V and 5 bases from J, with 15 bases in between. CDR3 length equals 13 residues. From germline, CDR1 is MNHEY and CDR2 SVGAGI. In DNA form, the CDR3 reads TGTGCCAGCTCCTCCGACAGGAGATATGGCTACACCTTC. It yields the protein CASSSDRRYGYTF.

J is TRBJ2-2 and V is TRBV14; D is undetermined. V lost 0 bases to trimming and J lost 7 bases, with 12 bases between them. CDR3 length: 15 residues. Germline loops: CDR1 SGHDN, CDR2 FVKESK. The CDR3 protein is CASSQDQISLGELFF. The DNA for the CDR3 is TGTGCCAGCAGCCAAGATCAAATTAGCCTCGGGGAGCTGTTTTTT.

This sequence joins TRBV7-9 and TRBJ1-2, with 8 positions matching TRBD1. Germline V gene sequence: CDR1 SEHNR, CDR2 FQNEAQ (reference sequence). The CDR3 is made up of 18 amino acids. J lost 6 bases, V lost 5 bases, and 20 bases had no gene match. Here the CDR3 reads CASSPSLALSGTGDGYTF. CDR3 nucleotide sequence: TGTGCCAGCAGCCCATCGTTAGCTCTCTCCGGGACAGGCGATGGCTACACCTTC. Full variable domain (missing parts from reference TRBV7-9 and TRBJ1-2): DTGVSQNPRHKITKRGQNVTFRCDPISEHNRLYWYRQTLGQGPEFLTYFQNEAQLEKSRLLSDRFSAERPKGSFSTLEIQRTEQGDSAMYLCASSPSLALSGTGDGYTFGSGTRLTVV.

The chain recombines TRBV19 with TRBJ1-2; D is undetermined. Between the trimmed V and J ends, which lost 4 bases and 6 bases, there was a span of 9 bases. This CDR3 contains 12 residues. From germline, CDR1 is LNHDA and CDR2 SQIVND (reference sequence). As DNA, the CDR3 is TGTGCCAGTAGTACCTTTCGTGATGGCTACACCTTC. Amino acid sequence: CASSTFRDGYTF.

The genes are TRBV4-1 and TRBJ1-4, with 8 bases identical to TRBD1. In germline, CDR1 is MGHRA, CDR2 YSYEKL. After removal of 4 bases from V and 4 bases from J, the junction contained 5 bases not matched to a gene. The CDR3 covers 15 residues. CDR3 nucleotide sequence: TGCGCCAGCAGCCTTACCGGGACAGGTAATGAAAAACTGTTTTTT. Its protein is CASSLTGTGNEKLFF.

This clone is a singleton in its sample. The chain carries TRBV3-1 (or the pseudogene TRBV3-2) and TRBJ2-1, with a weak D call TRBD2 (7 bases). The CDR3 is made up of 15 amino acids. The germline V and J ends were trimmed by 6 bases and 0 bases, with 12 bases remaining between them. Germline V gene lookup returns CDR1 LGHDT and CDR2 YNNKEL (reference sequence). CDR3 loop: CASRGGDGSYNEQFF. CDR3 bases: TGTGCCAGCAGAGGGGGGGATGGCTCCTACAATGAGCAGTTCTTC.

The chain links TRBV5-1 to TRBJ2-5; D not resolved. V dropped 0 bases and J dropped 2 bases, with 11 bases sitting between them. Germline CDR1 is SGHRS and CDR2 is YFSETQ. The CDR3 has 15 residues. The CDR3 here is CASSLDYKIQETQYF. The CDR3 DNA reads TGCGCCAGCAGCTTGGACTATAAGATTCAAGAGACCCAGTACTTC.

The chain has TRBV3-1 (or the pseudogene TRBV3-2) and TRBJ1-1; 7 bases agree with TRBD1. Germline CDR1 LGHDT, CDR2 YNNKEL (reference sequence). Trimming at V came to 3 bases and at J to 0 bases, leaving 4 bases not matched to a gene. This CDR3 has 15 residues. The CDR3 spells CASSQGDRVNTEAFF. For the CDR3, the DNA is TGTGCCAGCAGCCAGGGGGACAGAGTGAACACTGAAGCTTTCTTT.